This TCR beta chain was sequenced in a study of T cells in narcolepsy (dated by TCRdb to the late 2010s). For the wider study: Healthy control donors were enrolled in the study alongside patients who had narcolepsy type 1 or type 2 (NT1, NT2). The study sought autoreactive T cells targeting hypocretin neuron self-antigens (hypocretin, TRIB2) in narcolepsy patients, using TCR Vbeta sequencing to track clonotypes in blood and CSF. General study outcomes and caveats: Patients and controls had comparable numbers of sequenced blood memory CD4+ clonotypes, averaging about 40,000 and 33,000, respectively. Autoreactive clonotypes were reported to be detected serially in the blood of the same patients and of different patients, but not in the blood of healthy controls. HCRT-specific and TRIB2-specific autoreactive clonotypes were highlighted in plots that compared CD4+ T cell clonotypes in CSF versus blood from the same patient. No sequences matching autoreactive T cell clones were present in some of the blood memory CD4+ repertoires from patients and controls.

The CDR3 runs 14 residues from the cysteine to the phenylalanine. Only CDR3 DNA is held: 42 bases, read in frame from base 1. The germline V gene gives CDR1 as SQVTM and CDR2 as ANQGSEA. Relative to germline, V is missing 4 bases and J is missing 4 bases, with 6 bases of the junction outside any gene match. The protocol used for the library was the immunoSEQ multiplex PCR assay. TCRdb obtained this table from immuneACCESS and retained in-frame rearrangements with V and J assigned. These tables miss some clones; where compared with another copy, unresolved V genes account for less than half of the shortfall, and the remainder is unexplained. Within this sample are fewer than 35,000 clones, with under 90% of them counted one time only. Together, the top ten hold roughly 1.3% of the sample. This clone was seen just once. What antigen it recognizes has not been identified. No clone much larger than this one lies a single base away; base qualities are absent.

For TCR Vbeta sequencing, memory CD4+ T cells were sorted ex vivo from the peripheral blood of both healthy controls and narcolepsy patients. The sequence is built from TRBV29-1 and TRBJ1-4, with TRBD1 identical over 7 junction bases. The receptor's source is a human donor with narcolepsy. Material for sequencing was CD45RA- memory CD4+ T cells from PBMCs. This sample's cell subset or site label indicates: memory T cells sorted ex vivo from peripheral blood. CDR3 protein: CSVGQGSNNEKLFF. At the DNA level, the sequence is TGCAGCGTTGGACAGGGCTCAAATAATGAAAAACTGTTTTTT.